This T cell receptor (beta chain) was sequenced in a study of blood T cell repertoires in COVID-19 (TCRdb year 2020). A note on the overall study: Collaborator samples came from the United States, Italy and Spain and covered acute and convalescent phases of COVID-19. Where available, HLA class I and class II types were taken from metadata supplied by the sample provider and were not determined by assay-based typing. Samples came from the ongoing ImmuneRACE study (first 160 participants) plus 1,254 subjects from 6 global collaborators. The material from the prospective study consisted of cDNA or gDNA derived from T cells, B-cell-depleted T cells, or PBMCs. The sample metadata nearly always contained a de-identified subject ID, COVID-19 status, age in years and sex. Deeply sampled blood TCRbeta repertoires from subjects exposed to, actively infected with, or recovered from COVID-19 were included in the dataset. A freely available public database, intended as a resource for researchers studying the immune response to SARS-CoV-2, is where the repertoires were released. The full study reports these points: Clinical and demographic metadata were provided uncurated, with the amount varying by source and participant.

CDR1 SGHKS and CDR2 YYEKEE are derived from the germline V gene (reference sequence). V is trimmed back by 5 bases and J by 4 bases, and the junction contains 7 bases that no gene match accounts for. Inclusive of the bounding cysteine and phenylalanine, the CDR3 is 14 residues long. The read is trimmed to its CDR3 DNA, 42 bases read in frame from base 1. TCRbeta CDR3 regions were amplified from genomic DNA by means of the immunoSEQ Assay, a bias-controlled multiplex PCR. In the paper's pipeline: Nucleated cell counts per sample were estimated from amplification of reference gene primers within the assay. To quantify the absolute abundance of each unique TCRbeta CDR3 rearrangement, sequence reads were collapsed and filtered. Productive Simpson clonality was computed per sample as the square root of Simpson's diversity index over productive rearrangements. Drawn from immuneACCESS, this table holds only the in-frame rearrangements with V and J called that TCRdb kept. Clones are partly lost; checked studies trace under half to an unresolved V gene and leave the rest unexplained. The V and J calls and clone size are taken from that table; D and trimming were inferred from the DNA. The sample yields about 250,000 clones; about 80% were counted once. About 8.1% of the sample goes to the ten largest clones.

About this clone itself: Its antigen is currently not known. Per-nucleotide qualities are absent, and no much larger clonotype sits a single base away.

The collaborating institutions used their own protocols to collect whole blood in K2EDTA tubes. For TCRbeta analysis, collaborator samples were shipped as frozen whole blood, as isolated PBMCs, or as DNA extracted from either sample type. The specimen was peripheral blood. This clonotype was obtained from a man older than 75 with acute or convalescent COVID-19. In this chain, TRBV5-5 is recombined with TRBJ2-7, and TRBD1 matches 9 of the central bases. The CDR3 reads as follows: CASRSPGQGYEQYF. The sequenced DNA is TGTGCCAGCAGGTCTCCGGGACAGGGTTACGAGCAGTACTTC.